This TCR beta chain was captured by sequencing in a study of T-cell memory formation after mild COVID-19. Background on the study: TCR clusters showed largely donor specificity. Study conclusions and caveats: Clonal second-wave expansions that peaked on day 37 had unconfirmed SARS-CoV-2 specificity. Some clones that responded turned up in pre-infection memory, which suggests that cross-reactive memory joined in. CD4+ contracting clones were mainly CM and EM; CD8+ ones, EMRA.

To note about this clonotype: Antigen specificity is unknown.

Trimming pared 1 base from V and 3 bases from J, leaving 13 bases between. This CDR3 comprises 16 residues. CDR1 and CDR2 from the germline V gene are SGHAT and FQNNGV. TCRdb re-derived calls from the 5' RACE reads in MiXCR, one entry per CDR3 protein. Of around 250,000 distinct CDR3 sequences detected, roughly 14% appear once; the ten largest clones hold around 2.2%. The chain recombines TRBV11-2 with TRBJ1-5; D is possibly TRBD1 (5 bases). Sample: PBMCs or a T cell subset sorted from them (not recorded which). The TCR was taken from an adult woman who had mild COVID-19 (a few samples of this study predate the infection). Cell type and time point are not known. The CDR3, as DNA: TGTGCCAGCAGCTTAGGAGTGGCGGGACTCAATCAGCCCCAGCATTTT. This gives the protein CASSLGVAGLNQPQHF. Combining the CDR3 with reference TRBV11-2 and TRBJ1-5 gives the whole variable domain EAGVAQSPRYKIIEKRQSVAFWCNPISGHATLYWYQQILGQGPKLLIQFQNNGVVDDSQLPKDRFSAERLKGVDSTLKIQPAKLEDSAVYLCASSLGVAGLNQPQHFGDGTRLSIL.